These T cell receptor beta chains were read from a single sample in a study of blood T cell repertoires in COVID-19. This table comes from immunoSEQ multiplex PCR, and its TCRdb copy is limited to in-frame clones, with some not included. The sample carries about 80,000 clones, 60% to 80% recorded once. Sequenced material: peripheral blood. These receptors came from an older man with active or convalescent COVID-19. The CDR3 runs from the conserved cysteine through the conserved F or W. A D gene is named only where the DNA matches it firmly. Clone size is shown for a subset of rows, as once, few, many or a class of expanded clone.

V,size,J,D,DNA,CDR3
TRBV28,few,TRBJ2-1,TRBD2,TGTGCCAGCAGTTCACTAGCGGGGGTTAATGAGCAGTTCTTC,CASSSLAGVNEQFF
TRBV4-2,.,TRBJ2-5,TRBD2,TGTGCCAGCAGCCAAGTGTCGGGGGGGGGCGAGACCCAGTACTTC,CASSQVSGGGETQYF
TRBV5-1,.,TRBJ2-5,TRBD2,TGCGCCAGCAGCATAACTAGCGGGGTCCCCTCAGAGACCCAGTACTTC,CASSITSGVPSETQYF
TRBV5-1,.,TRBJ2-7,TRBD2,TGCGCCAGCAGCCCTGGAAGCGGGGGGACCTACGAGCAGTACTTC,CASSPGSGGTYEQYF
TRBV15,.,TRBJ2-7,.,TGTGCCACCAGCAAGGCAGGATCAGTCTACGAGCAGTACTTC,CATSKAGSVYEQYF
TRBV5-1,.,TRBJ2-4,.,TGCGCCAGCAGCCCCGCCCAGGGGCTCCAAAACATTCAGTACTTC,CASSPAQGLQNIQYF
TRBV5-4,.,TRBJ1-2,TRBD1,TGTGCCAGCAGCTACAACAGGGGTGGTGGCTACACCTTC,CASSYNRGGGYTF
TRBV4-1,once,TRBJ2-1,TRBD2,TGCGCCAGCAGCCTAGCCGAGCGGGGCCGGAGCTCCTACAATGAGCAGTTCTTC,CASSLAERGRSSYNEQFF
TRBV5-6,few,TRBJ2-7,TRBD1,TGTGCCAGCAGCCCCGGACAGGACGAGCAGTACTTC,CASSPGQDEQYF
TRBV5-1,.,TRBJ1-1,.,TGCGCCAGCAGCTACCAGGGTGGTGGCACTGAAGCTTTCTTT,CASSYQGGGTEAFF
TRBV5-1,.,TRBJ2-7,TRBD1,TGCGCCAGCAGCAAGGACAGGGTATATTCCTACGAGCAGTACTTC,CASSKDRVYSYEQYF
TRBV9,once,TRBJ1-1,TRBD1,TGTGCCAGCAGCGTAGGGGGACAGGCTGCTAAAGCTTTCTTT,CASSVGGQAAKAFF
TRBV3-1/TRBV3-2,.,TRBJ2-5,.,TGTGCCAGCGGAGTAGAGACCCAGTACTTC,CASGVETQYF
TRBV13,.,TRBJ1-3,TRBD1,TGTGCCAGCAGGTTACAGGGGGCGGACACCATATATTTT,CASRLQGADTIYF
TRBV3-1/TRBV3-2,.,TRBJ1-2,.,TGTGCCAGCAGCCAAGATTCAGGGGTTGTACGTGGCTACACCTTC,CASSQDSGVVRGYTF
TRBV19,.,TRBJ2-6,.,TGTGCCAGTAGTTCGGGACACCACTCTGGGGCCAACGTCCTGACTTTC,CASSSGHHSGANVLTF
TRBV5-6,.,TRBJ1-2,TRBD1,TGTGCCAGCAGCTCGAAAGGGACAGGGGGCTTGGGCGCCTATGGCTACACCTTC,CASSSKGTGGLGAYGYTF
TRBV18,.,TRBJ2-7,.,TGTGCCAGCTCGTCCTCAGTCTACGAGCAGTACTTC,CASSSSVYEQYF
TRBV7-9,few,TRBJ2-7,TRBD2,TGTGCCAGCAGCTCTAGCGGGGGGGCCGGGGAGCAGTACTTC,CASSSSGGAGEQYF
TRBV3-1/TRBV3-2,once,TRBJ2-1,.,TGTGCCAGCAGCCTCTTGTCCGAGCAGTTCTTC,CASSLLSEQFF
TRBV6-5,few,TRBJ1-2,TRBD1,TGTGCCAGCAGTCCCCCGAGGGGGCAGGGAGGCTACACCTTC,CASSPPRGQGGYTF
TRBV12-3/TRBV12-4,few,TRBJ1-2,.,TGTGCCAGCAGTGTTAACTCGGGGTATGGCTACACCTTC,CASSVNSGYGYTF
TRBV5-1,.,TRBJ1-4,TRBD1,TGCGCCAGCAGCTCAGGACAGGGTCAGATAAAACTGTTTTTT,CASSSGQGQIKLFF
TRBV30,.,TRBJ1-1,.,TGTGCCTGGTCCCGGGACACGGTCACTGAAGCTTTCTTT,CAWSRDTVTEAFF
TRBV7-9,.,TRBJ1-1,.,TGTGCCAGCAGCCCACTAGCTATGAGCACTGAAGCTTTCTTT,CASSPLAMSTEAFF
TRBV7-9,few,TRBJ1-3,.,TGTGCCAGCAGCTTAGGGACATGGGTGAACACCATATATTTT,CASSLGTWVNTIYF
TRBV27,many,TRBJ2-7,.,TGTGCCAGCAGTCCCGACACGTTCTACGAGCAGTACTTC,CASSPDTFYEQYF
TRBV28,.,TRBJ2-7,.,TGTGCCAGCAGTTTTCAGGGGAGAGCCGGCTCCTACGAGCAGTACTTC,CASSFQGRAGSYEQYF
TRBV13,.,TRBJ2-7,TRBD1,TGTGCCAGCAGCTTAGTCCCCGCCGGACAGGGCTACGAGCAGTACTTC,CASSLVPAGQGYEQYF
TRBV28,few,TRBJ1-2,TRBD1,TGTGCCAGCAGTTCTGTAGGGACAGACCTCGACTATGGCTACACCTTC,CASSSVGTDLDYGYTF
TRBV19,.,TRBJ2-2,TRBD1,TGTGCCAGCAGTACGAGAGTAGGGGGCGTACCGAACACCGGGGAGCTGTTTTTT,CASSTRVGGVPNTGELFF
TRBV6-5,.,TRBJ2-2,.,TGTGCCAGCACCCAGGAAGGGGGCACCGGGGAGCTGTTTTTT,CASTQEGGTGELFF
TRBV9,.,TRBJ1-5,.,TGTGCCAGCAGCCCATCCCTGGGGGCGGGCCAGCCCCAGCATTTT,CASSPSLGAGQPQHF
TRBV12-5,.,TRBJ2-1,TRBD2,TGTGCTAGTGGTCCCGCCCGGACTAGCGGGGGATCCTACAATGAGCAGTTCTTC,CASGPARTSGGSYNEQFF
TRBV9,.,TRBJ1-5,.,TGTGCCAGCAGCGTAGCCCGATCCGGGGGTAGCAATCAGCCCCAGCATTTT,CASSVARSGGSNQPQHF
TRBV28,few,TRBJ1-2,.,TGTGCCAGCAGTTTAGGTGGGGCAGGCAATGGCTACACCTTC,CASSLGGAGNGYTF
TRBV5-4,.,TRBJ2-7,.,TGTGCCAGCAGCTCAAACGGGGATCAGGAGCAGTACTTC,CASSSNGDQEQYF
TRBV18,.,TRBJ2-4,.,TGTGCCAGCTCACCTAGCGTTTCCCAAAACATTCAGTACTTC,CASSPSVSQNIQYF
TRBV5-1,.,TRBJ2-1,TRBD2,TGCGCCAGCAGCTTGGGAATTAGCGGGGGCCTCTCCTACAATGAGCAGTTCTTC,CASSLGISGGLSYNEQFF
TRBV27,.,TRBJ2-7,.,TGTGCCAGCAAACCCGTCATCGGGTCCCTGAGCGAGCAGTACTTC,CASKPVIGSLSEQYF
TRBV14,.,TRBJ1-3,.,TGTGCCAGCAGCCAAGAGAGGGGCAGGGAGGCTGGAAACACCATATATTTT,CASSQERGREAGNTIYF
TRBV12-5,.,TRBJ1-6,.,TGTGCTAGTGGTTTGGAGAGCGGGTCACCCCTCCACTTT,CASGLESGSPLHF
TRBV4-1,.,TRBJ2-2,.,TGCGCCAGCAGCCAAGACTCCACCGGGGAGCTGTTTTTT,CASSQDSTGELFF
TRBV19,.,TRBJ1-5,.,TGTGCCGCCGAGGGAGGCCACAATCAGCCCCAGCATTTT,CAAEGGHNQPQHF
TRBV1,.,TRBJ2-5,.,TGCACCAGCACCGAAAAGGCCCTAGCGGTTCAAGAGACCCAGTACTTC,CTSTEKALAVQETQYF
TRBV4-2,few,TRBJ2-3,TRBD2,TGTGCCAGCAGCCCCAGCGGGGGGGCTTATACGCAGTATTTT,CASSPSGGAYTQYF
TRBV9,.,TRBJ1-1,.,TGTGCCAGCAGCGTAGGGGGCGCGAACACTGAAGCTTTCTTT,CASSVGGANTEAFF
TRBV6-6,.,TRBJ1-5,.,TGTGCCAGCAGTCCGGGGGGCGGCGACTATCAGCCCCAGCATTTT,CASSPGGGDYQPQHF
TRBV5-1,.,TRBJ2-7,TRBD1,TGCGCCAGCAGGAATAGCTCGGGACAGATCTACGAGCAGTACTTC,CASRNSSGQIYEQYF
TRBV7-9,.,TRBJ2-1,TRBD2,TGTGCCAGCAGCTTCCCCGGGGGGAGGTACAATGAGCAGTTCTTC,CASSFPGGRYNEQFF
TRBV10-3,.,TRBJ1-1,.,TGTGCCATCTCTCAGGGAAACACTGAAGCTTTCTTT,CAISQGNTEAFF
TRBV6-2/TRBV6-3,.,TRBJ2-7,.,TGTGCCAGCAGTTACGGGCAGAATGGCGAGCAGTACTTC,CASSYGQNGEQYF
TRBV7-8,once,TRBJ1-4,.,TGTGCCAGCAGCTTTACGGGGATAAATGAAAAACTGTTTTTT,CASSFTGINEKLFF
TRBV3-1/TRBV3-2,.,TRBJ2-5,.,TGTGCCAGCAGCCCTCCTCCGGGACTCCACCAAGAGACCCAGTACTTC,CASSPPPGLHQETQYF